Given below is one TCR beta chain in context. What it binds is unknown. The data stem from a study of T and B cells in COVID-19 patients. Whole-study findings and limits: In COVID-19 patients, T cell receptor beta variable and joining gene use was reportedly strongly skewed.

V lost 4 bases and J lost 2, with 9 bases in between. Germline-derived CDR1 and CDR2 are SGHRS and YFSETQ. The CDR3 has 13 amino acids. Each TRB amplification used about 230-550 ng of genomic DNA from blood. Multiplex PCR with BIOMED2 TRB-A/B primer pools amplified TRB rearrangements. TCRdb called the multiplex PCR reads again in MiXCR, with one record for every CDR3 protein. The sample lists roughly 15,000 distinct CDR3 sequences; under 30% were seen once. This sequence joins TRBV5-1 and TRBJ1-1; no clear D gene. Sequencing was carried out using blood. The source of this sequence is a human donor who had recovered from COVID-19. CDR3 region: CASSRDLNTEAFF. In nucleotides, the CDR3 is TGCGCCAGCAGCCGGGATTTAAACACTGAAGCTTTCTTT. Together with reference TRBV5-1 and TRBJ1-1, the CDR3 gives the full variable domain: KAGVTQTPRYLIKTRGQQVTLSCSPISGHRSVSWYQQTPGQGLQFLFEYFSETQRNKGNFPGRFSGRQFSNSRSEMNVSTLELGDSALYLCASSRDLNTEAFFGQGTRLTVV.